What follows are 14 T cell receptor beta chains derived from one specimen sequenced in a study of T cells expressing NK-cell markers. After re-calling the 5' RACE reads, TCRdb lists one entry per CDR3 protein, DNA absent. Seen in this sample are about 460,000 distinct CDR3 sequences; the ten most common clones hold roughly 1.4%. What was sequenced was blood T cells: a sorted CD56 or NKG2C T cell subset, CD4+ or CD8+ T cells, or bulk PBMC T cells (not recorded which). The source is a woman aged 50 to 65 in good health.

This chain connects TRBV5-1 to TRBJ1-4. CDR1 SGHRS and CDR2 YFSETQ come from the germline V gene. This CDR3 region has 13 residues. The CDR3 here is CASSMGSNEKLFF.

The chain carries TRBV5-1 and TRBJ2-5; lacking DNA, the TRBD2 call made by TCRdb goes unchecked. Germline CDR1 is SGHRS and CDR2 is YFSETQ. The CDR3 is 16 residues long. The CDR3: CASATSGSVWQETQYF. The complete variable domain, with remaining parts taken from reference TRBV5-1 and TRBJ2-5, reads KAGVTQTPRYLIKTRGQQVTLSCSPISGHRSVSWYQQTPGQGLQFLFEYFSETQRNKGNFPGRFSGRQFSNSRSEMNVSTLELGDSALYLCASATSGSVWQETQYFGPGTRLLVL.

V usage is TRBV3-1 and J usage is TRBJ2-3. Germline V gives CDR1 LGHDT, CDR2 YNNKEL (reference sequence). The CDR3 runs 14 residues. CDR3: CASSQDLYTDTQYF.

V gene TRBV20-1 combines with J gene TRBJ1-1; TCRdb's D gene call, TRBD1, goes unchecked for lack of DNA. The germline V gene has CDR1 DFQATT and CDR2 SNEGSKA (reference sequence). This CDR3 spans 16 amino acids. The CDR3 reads CSASSRTGEVNTEAFF.

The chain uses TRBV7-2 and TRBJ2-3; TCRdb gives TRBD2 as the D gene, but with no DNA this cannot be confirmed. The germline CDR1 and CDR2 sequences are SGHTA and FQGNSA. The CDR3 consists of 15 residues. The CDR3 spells CASSRRASGADTQYF. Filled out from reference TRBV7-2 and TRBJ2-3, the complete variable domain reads GAGVSQSPSNKVTEKGKDVELRCDPISGHTALYWYRQSLGQGLEFLIYFQGNSAPDKSGLPSDRFSAERTGGSVSTLTIQRTQQEDSAVYLCASSRRASGADTQYFGPGTRLTVL.

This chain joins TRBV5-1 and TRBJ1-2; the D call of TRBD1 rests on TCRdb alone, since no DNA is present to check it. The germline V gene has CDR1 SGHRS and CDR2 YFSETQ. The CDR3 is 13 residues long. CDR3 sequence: CASRGRVGYGYTF. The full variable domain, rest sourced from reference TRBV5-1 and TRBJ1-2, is KAGVTQTPRYLIKTRGQQVTLSCSPISGHRSVSWYQQTPGQGLQFLFEYFSETQRNKGNFPGRFSGRQFSNSRSEMNVSTLELGDSALYLCASRGRVGYGYTFGSGTRLTVV.

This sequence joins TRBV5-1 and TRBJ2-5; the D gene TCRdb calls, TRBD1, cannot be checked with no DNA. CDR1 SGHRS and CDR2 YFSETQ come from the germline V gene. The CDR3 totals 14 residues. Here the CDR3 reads CASTRGGSAETQYF. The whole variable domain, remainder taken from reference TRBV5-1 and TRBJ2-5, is KAGVTQTPRYLIKTRGQQVTLSCSPISGHRSVSWYQQTPGQGLQFLFEYFSETQRNKGNFPGRFSGRQFSNSRSEMNVSTLELGDSALYLCASTRGGSAETQYFGPGTRLLVL.

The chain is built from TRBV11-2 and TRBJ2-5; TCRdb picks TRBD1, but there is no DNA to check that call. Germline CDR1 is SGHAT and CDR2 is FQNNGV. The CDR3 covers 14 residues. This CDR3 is CASSGHKDKETQYF.

The CDR3 sequence: CATSRVVGPKSYGYTF. The V and J genes are TRBV15 and TRBJ1-2; TCRdb returns TRBD1, unconfirmable since there is no DNA. Germline values: CDR1 LNHNV, CDR2 YYDKDF (reference sequence). The CDR3 runs to 16 residues.

The CDR3 is CATSEVAGTSTDTQYF. The V and J genes are TRBV24-1 and TRBJ2-3; TCRdb returns TRBD2, unconfirmable since there is no DNA. This CDR3 region has 16 residues. CDR1 is KGHDR, CDR2 SFDVKD, per germline.

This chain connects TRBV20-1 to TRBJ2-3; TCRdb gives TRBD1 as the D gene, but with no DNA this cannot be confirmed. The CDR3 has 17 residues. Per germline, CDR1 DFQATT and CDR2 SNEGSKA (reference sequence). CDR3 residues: CSARDVLAGGVTDTQYF.

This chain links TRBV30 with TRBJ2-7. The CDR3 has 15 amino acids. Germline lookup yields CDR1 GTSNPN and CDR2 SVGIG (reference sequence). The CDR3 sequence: CAWVSRDTWAYEQYF. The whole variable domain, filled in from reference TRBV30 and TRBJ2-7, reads SQTIHQWPATLVQPVGSPLSLECTVEGTSNPNLYWYRQAAGRGLQLLFYSVGIGQISSEVPQNLSASRPQDRQFILSSKKLLLSDSGFYLCAWVSRDTWAYEQYFGPGTRLTVT.

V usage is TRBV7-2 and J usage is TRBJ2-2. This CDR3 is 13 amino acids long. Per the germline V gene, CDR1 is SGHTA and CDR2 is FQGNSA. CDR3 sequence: CASSPIAAGELFF. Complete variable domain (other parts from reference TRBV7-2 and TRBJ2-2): GAGVSQSPSNKVTEKGKDVELRCDPISGHTALYWYRQSLGQGLEFLIYFQGNSAPDKSGLPSDRFSAERTGGSVSTLTIQRTQQEDSAVYLCASSPIAAGELFFGEGSRLTVL.

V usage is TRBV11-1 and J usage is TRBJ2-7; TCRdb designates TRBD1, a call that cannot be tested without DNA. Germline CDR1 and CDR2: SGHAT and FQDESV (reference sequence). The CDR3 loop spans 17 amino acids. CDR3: CASSLTPGLGRYYEQYF.